The sequence of this T cell receptor (beta chain) was determined in a study of shared clonotypes between healthy human individuals. This CDR3 region has 12 residues. The V end lost 6 bases, the J end lost 8 bases, and 13 bases lay between the germline ends. Germline loops: CDR1 SEHNR, CDR2 FQNEAQ (reference sequence). The assay was run at deep level. TCRdb's copy holds only in-frame clones and misses some; the assay was immunoSEQ multiplex PCR. The data contain about 1 million clones, around 74% of them singletons. Specimen: memory CD4+ T cells sorted from blood. Noted subset: CD45RA-negative fraction. The receptor's source is a man between 18 and 29 years old in good health. The chain joins TRBV7-9 to TRBJ1-2; possibly TRBD1 for D (5 bases). The DNA of the CDR3 is TGTGCCAGCAGTCAGGGAGTTCTAGGCTACACCTTC. Translating gives CASSQGVLGYTF.